This T cell receptor beta chain came from a study of blood T cell repertoires in COVID-19. This clone was seen only a few times. Only in-frame clones appear in the TCRdb table, and some are missing; sequencing was by immunoSEQ multiplex PCR. The table records some 61,000 clones, 70% to 90% of them present only once. The germline V gene has CDR1 ENHRY and CDR2 SYGVKD. The V gene lost 2 bases and the J gene lost 2 bases, with 16 bases spanning the gap. CDR3 size: 16 residues. The J gene is TRBJ2-7, the V gene TRBV10-3, with D possibly TRBD1 on 8 matching bases. The sequence was obtained from a man aged 55 to 70 with acute or convalescent COVID-19. The sample taken for sequencing was peripheral blood. The CDR3 DNA is TGTGCCATCAGTGAGCCGGGGAGGGACAGGCCCTACGAGCAGTACTTC. Its translation: CAISEPGRDRPYEQYF.